Below, 15 T cell receptor beta chains from the same sample are listed, as sequenced in a study of blood T cell repertoires in COVID-19. This table comes from immunoSEQ multiplex PCR, and its TCRdb copy is limited to in-frame clones, with some not included. This sample has 220,000 or so clones, with about 88% found just once. The sample was peripheral blood. These receptors all come from a woman between 50 and 59 years old with COVID-19, enrolled during active disease.

V gene TRBV19 combines with J gene TRBJ2-2, with a possible D match to TRBD1 (6 bases). Germline CDR1 reads LNHDA; CDR2 reads SQIVND (reference sequence). This CDR3 is 15 amino acids long. Trimming cost V 3 bases and J 3 bases, with 11 bases left between them. CDR3 in DNA: TGTGCCAGTAGTATTAGTGGGACATACACCGGGGAGCTGTTTTTT. Protein: CASSISGTYTGELFF.

V usage is TRBV18 and J usage is TRBJ1-5; 12 bases align to TRBD1. Germline V lookup: CDR1 KGHSH, CDR2 LQKENI. This CDR3 has 17 residues. The ends lost 3 bases at V and 0 bases at J; junction bases unmatched: 3. The CDR3 loop is CASSPGTGGSSNQPQHF. The CDR3, as DNA: TGTGCCAGCTCACCGGGGACAGGGGGCAGTAGCAATCAGCCCCAGCATTTT.

The chain carries TRBV29-1 and TRBJ1-2; D is ambiguous. The CDR3 loop spans 13 amino acids. Germline CDR1 reads SQVTM; CDR2 reads ANQGSEA. Trimming took off 1 base at V and 0 bases at J, with 6 bases between the two ends. The CDR3 nucleotides are TGCAGCGTTGAAGCCCCAGCTAACTATGGCTACACCTTC. It codes for CSVEAPANYGYTF.

The chain uses TRBV19 and TRBJ1-5; TRBD1 matches 7 bases. Germline CDR1 and CDR2: LNHDA and SQIVND (reference sequence). The CDR3 has 15 residues. Trimming took 5 bases from V and 3 from J; bases not matched to a gene: 7. CDR3 coding DNA: TGTGCCAGTAGTGCGACAGGGAATCCCAATCAGCCCCAGCATTTT. Translation gives CASSATGNPNQPQHF.

This clone was observed a handful of times. This chain links TRBV4-3 with TRBJ2-3, with a weak D call TRBD2 (5 bases). The V and J ends lost 0 bases and 0 bases respectively, with 10 bases between them. Germline lookup yields CDR1 LGHNA and CDR2 YSLEER. This CDR3 comprises 16 residues. CDR3 sequence reads: CASSQDGVTSTDTQYF. DNA of the CDR3: TGCGCCAGCAGCCAAGACGGGGTCACTAGCACAGATACGCAGTATTTT.

This chain connects TRBV28 to TRBJ1-2; D gene uncertain. CDR1 and CDR2 from the germline V gene are MDHEN and SYDVKM. The CDR3 has 14 amino acids. V lost 5 bases, J lost 4 bases, and 14 bases lay in between. DNA for the CDR3: TGTGCCAGCAGTCTGATATGGAGCTCCTATGGCTACACCTTC. Encoded protein: CASSLIWSSYGYTF.

The chain carries TRBV5-5 and TRBJ2-7; a possible D gene is TRBD1 (5 bases). V lost 4 bases to trimming and J lost 7 bases, with 12 bases between them. The CDR3 length is 12 residues. CDR1 is SGHKS, CDR2 YYEKEE, per germline (reference sequence). CDR3 in DNA: TGTGCCAGCAGCCAGACAGTGGGGGAGCAGTACTTC. This translates into CASSQTVGEQYF.

The rearrangement joins TRBV13 to TRBJ1-2; perhaps TRBD1 as D (6 bases). The germline CDR1 and CDR2 sequences are PRHDT and FYEKMQ (reference sequence). V was cut by 4 bases and J by 6 bases, with 18 bases left in between. CDR3 length: 15 amino acids. The DNA of the CDR3 is TGTGCCAGCAGCTACGGACAGCGAGGGTCCAATGGCTACACCTTC. This sequence encodes CASSYGQRGSNGYTF. The full variable domain, its missing parts supplied by reference TRBV13 and TRBJ1-2, is AAGVIQSPRHLIKEKRETATLKCYPIPRHDTVYWYQQGPGQDPQFLISFYEKMQSDKGSIPDRFSAQQFSDYHSELNMSSLELGDSALYFCASSYGQRGSNGYTFGSGTRLTVV.

The chain employs TRBV5-4 and TRBJ1-2; 9 nucleotides agree with TRBD1. The germline V gene has CDR1 SGHNT and CDR2 YYREEE (reference sequence). The CDR3 has 14 amino acids. V lost 0 bases, J lost 8 bases, and 5 bases stayed unmatched. The CDR3 protein is CASSLGNRGQGYTF. The CDR3 DNA follows: TGTGCCAGCAGCTTGGGAAACAGGGGGCAGGGCTACACCTTC.

This chain connects TRBV14 to TRBJ1-6; 7 nucleotides line up with TRBD1. The CDR3 runs to 16 residues. Trimming removed 2 bases from V and 6 bases from J; junction bases left unmatched: 7. Germline values: CDR1 SGHDN, CDR2 FVKESK. The CDR3 DNA is TGTGCCAGCAGCCAACGACAGGGAATCGGTAATTCACCCCTCCACTTT. It yields the protein CASSQRQGIGNSPLHF.

CDR3 region: CASSFGLKYNEQFF. CDR3 nucleotide sequence: TGTGCCAGCAGCTTCGGACTGAAATACAATGAGCAGTTCTTC. This chain joins TRBV9 and TRBJ2-1; perhaps TRBD2 as D (5 bases). The CDR3 is 14 residues long. Germline-derived CDR1 and CDR2 are SGDLS and YYNGEE. V shed 4 bases and J shed 4 bases, with 12 bases lying between them.

This clone was detected only once. The rearrangement joins TRBV10-2 to TRBJ2-3; D uncertain. The CDR3 totals 13 residues. Trimming left V 10 bases short and J 2 bases short, with 13 bases between. The germline V gene has CDR1 WSHSY and CDR2 SAAADI. DNA of the CDR3: TGCGCCACCCAAGACTCATTCACAGATACGCAGTATTTT. This codes for CATQDSFTDTQYF.

The chain has TRBV5-1 and TRBJ2-7; 10 bases agree with TRBD1. This CDR3 is 16 amino acids long. The V gene end was trimmed by 4 bases and the J gene end by 0 bases; junction bases not matched to a gene: 7. The germline V gene has CDR1 SGHRS and CDR2 YFSETQ. CDR3 sequence: CASSPAGQGTSYEQYF. In DNA form, the CDR3 reads TGCGCCAGCAGCCCAGCGGGACAGGGGACCTCCTACGAGCAGTACTTC.

The chain couples TRBV3-1 (or the pseudogene TRBV3-2) to TRBJ2-2; 7 bases agree with TRBD2. V shed 6 bases and J 3 bases; nucleotides not matched to a gene: 7. CDR1 and CDR2 (germline): LGHDT, YNNKEL (reference sequence). The CDR3 is 15 amino acids. The CDR3 spells CASSSYRGDTGELFF. CDR3 coding DNA: TGTGCCAGCAGTAGTTATCGGGGGGACACCGGGGAGCTGTTTTTT.

This clone turned up a few times. This chain connects TRBV3-1 (or the pseudogene TRBV3-2) to TRBJ1-6, with a weak D call TRBD1 (6 bases). Trimming took 1 base from V and 9 from J, leaving 13 bases between them. Germline CDR1 and CDR2: LGHDT and YNNKEL (reference sequence). This CDR3 region has 15 residues. In nucleotides, the CDR3 is TGTGCCAGCAGCCAAGTGGGCAGGGGCAGTTCACCCCTCCACTTT. Its protein is CASSQVGRGSSPLHF.